What follows are 20 T cell receptor beta chains derived from one specimen sequenced in a study of CXCR3-negative and CXCR3-positive naive CD8 T cells. The authors prepared UMI-labeled TRB cDNA libraries by 5' RACE. TCRdb re-called the 5' RACE reads and catalogs CDR3 proteins one per entry, DNA excluded. There are 45,000 to 55,000 distinct CDR3 sequences in the sample, with approximately 15% held by the top ten. The sample was memory CD8+ T cells from blood. The origin of the receptors is a human donor in good health. Some clones in this sample may be carry-over from other donors' samples.

The CDR3 here is CASSLRDSRGEQYF. This chain connects TRBV5-1 to TRBJ2-7; TCRdb picks TRBD1, but there is no DNA to check that call. The CDR3 sequence is 14 residues long. Germline V gene sequence: CDR1 SGHRS, CDR2 YFSETQ.

The chain uses TRBV20-1 and TRBJ2-7; TCRdb outputs TRBD2, but without DNA this stays unchecked. Germline V CDR1 and CDR2: DFQATT, SNEGSKA (reference sequence). The CDR3 extends over 14 amino acids. The CDR3 loop reads CSATLLEGSYEQYF.

The chain combines TRBV5-1 with TRBJ2-7; TCRdb names TRBD1, which stays unverified in the absence of DNA. The CDR3 runs 15 residues. Germline V gene sequence: CDR1 SGHRS, CDR2 YFSETQ. The CDR3 loop reads CASSPPDRGDYEQYF.

The rearrangement links TRBV7-9 to TRBJ1-2. In germline, CDR1 is SEHNR, CDR2 FQNEAQ (reference sequence). The CDR3 is 12 residues long. Here the CDR3 reads CASSFEGSMCTF. Full variable domain (outside the CDR3, taken from reference TRBV7-9 and TRBJ1-2): DTGVSQNPRHKITKRGQNVTFRCDPISEHNRLYWYRQTLGQGPEFLTYFQNEAQLEKSRLLSDRFSAERPKGSFSTLEIQRTEQGDSAMYLCASSFEGSMCTFGSGTRLTVV.

This clonotype is classed as medium-sized by frequency. This chain links TRBV6-4 with TRBJ2-2. The CDR3 sequence is 13 residues long. Germline V lookup: CDR1 MRHNA, CDR2 SNTAGT. CDR3 region: CASSDRDTGELFF.

The rearrangement links TRBV5-1 to TRBJ1-3. The V gene's germline CDR1 is SGHRS and CDR2 YFSETQ. The CDR3 extends over 17 amino acids. This chain's CDR3 is CASSFYSGRVPGNTIYF.

The V call is TRBV12-3 or TRBV12-4, the J call TRBJ2-2; checking the TCRdb D call of TRBD2 is not possible without DNA. There are 14 residues in the CDR3. The CDR3 sequence is CASSLGIASGELFF.

The rearrangement joins TRBV6-2 or TRBV6-3 to TRBJ1-2. The CDR3 spans 13 residues. Germline assignment: CDR1 MNHEY and CDR2 SVGEGT. CDR3 sequence reads: CASSFRDYYGYTF.

The chain links TRBV2 to TRBJ1-1. The V gene's germline CDR1 is SNHLY and CDR2 FYNNEI. The CDR3 consists of 11 residues. CDR3 in amino acids: CASRRPTEAFF. Complete variable domain (other parts from reference TRBV2 and TRBJ1-1): EPEVTQTPSHQVTQMGQEVILRCVPISNHLYFYWYRQILGQKVEFLVSFYNNEISEKSEIFDDQFSVERPDGSNFTLKIRSTKLEDSAMYFCASRRPTEAFFGQGTRLTVV.

CDR3 in amino acids: CASSQELSGTYEQYF. The chain employs TRBV14 and TRBJ2-7; the D gene TCRdb calls, TRBD1, cannot be checked with no DNA. CDR1 and CDR2 (germline): SGHDN, FVKESK. The CDR3 runs 15 residues.

The chain couples TRBV10-3 to TRBJ1-1. The CDR3 runs to 14 residues. CDR1 is ENHRY, CDR2 SYGVKD, per germline. CDR3 loop: CAISESGPPTEAFF.

The chain couples TRBV5-1 to TRBJ2-7; the D call from TCRdb, TRBD1, cannot be confirmed without DNA. The germline V gene encodes CDR1 SGHRS and CDR2 YFSETQ. This CDR3 is built from 14 residues. The CDR3 sequence is CASSLAGGAVEQYF.

The V and J genes are TRBV9 and TRBJ1-2; TCRdb's D call, TRBD1, is unchecked because there is no DNA. The CDR3 is 15 amino acids. Looked up from germline, CDR1 is SGDLS and CDR2 is YYNGEE. CDR3 amino acids: CASSVGEGTVYGYTF.

The chain recombines TRBV29-1 with TRBJ2-7; without DNA, the TCRdb call of TRBD1 cannot be checked. The length of the CDR3 is 13 residues. Germline lookup yields CDR1 SQVTM and CDR2 ANQGSEA. CDR3 in amino acids: CSALGQGTYEQYF.

The chain carries TRBV20-1 and TRBJ2-7; the TCRdb D gene call, TRBD2, has no DNA to confirm it. The CDR3 has 13 amino acids. Germline-derived CDR1 and CDR2 are DFQATT and SNEGSKA (reference sequence). This CDR3 reads CSARWTSDYEQYF.

This chain joins TRBV29-1 and TRBJ2-2; TCRdb outputs TRBD1, but without DNA this stays unchecked. CDR1 and CDR2 (germline): SQVTM, ANQGSEA. The CDR3 totals 12 residues. The CDR3 reads CSAAPGAGELFF.

The J gene is TRBJ2-7, the V gene TRBV7-3. The germline V gene has CDR1 SGHTA and CDR2 FQGTGA. This CDR3 has 13 amino acids. The CDR3 loop reads CASSPDGADEQYF.

The J gene is TRBJ2-7, the V gene TRBV29-1; TCRdb's D gene call, TRBD1, goes unchecked for lack of DNA. The germline gives CDR1 SQVTM, CDR2 ANQGSEA. The CDR3 length is 11 residues. CDR3 amino acids: CSVRGSYEQYF.

V and J are TRBV7-9 and TRBJ1-1. This CDR3 is built from 14 residues. Germline loops: CDR1 SEHNR, CDR2 FQNEAQ (reference sequence). This CDR3 is CASSLESAADEAFF.

The chain uses TRBV10-1 and TRBJ1-1; TCRdb's assignment of TRBD1 cannot be checked, as there is no DNA. This CDR3 is 14 amino acids long. CDR1 WNHNN and CDR2 SYGVQD come from the germline V gene (reference sequence). CDR3 amino acids: CASSESRRGTEAFF.